A selection of T cell receptor beta chains follows, all from one sample in a study of Graves' ophthalmopathy and Graves' hyperthyroidism. TCRdb called the multiplex PCR reads again in MiXCR, with one record for every CDR3 protein. Among around 670,000 distinct CDR3 sequences, roughly 40% were seen once, and the ten largest hold less than 55%. The sample taken for sequencing was peripheral blood. The receptors were gathered from an adult man with Graves' ophthalmopathy. Each CDR3 is given without its conserved first and last residue. Fields, in order: J gene, V gene, CDR3 protein.

j_call: TRBJ1-1; v_call: TRBV11-2; cdr3_aa: ASSPVGGTTEAF
j_call: TRBJ1-5; v_call: TRBV24-1; cdr3_aa: ASSRSGTRDQPQH
j_call: TRBJ1-5; v_call: TRBV11-2; cdr3_aa: ASSPDINQPQH
j_call: TRBJ2-7; v_call: TRBV9; cdr3_aa: ASSVGLDFPYEQY
j_call: TRBJ1-1; v_call: TRBV10-3; cdr3_aa: AMARGGQGVNTEAF
j_call: TRBJ2-6; v_call: TRBV19; cdr3_aa: ASVQGSGANVLT
j_call: TRBJ2-5; v_call: TRBV7-2; cdr3_aa: ASSSSGTGLQETQY
j_call: TRBJ1-2; v_call: TRBV7-2; cdr3_aa: AWSVRENYGYT
j_call: TRBJ1-4; v_call: TRBV29-1; cdr3_aa: SVEEGENYEKLF
j_call: TRBJ1-1; v_call: TRBV7-9; cdr3_aa: ASSLGGDEAF
j_call: TRBJ2-6; v_call: TRBV7-9; cdr3_aa: ASSRGQGTGANVLT
j_call: TRBJ1-6; v_call: TRBV28; cdr3_aa: ASRALSSPLH
j_call: TRBJ2-5; v_call: TRBV20-1; cdr3_aa: SARRTQY
j_call: TRBJ1-1; v_call: TRBV19; cdr3_aa: ASGTSNRGRWTEAF
j_call: TRBJ2-3; v_call: TRBV29-1; cdr3_aa: SVEGEPSPDTQY
j_call: TRBJ1-1; v_call: TRBV15; cdr3_aa: ATSWTGEAF
j_call: TRBJ2-1; v_call: TRBV7-3; cdr3_aa: ASSLIAGRPYNEQF
j_call: TRBJ1-3; v_call: TRBV12-3/TRBV12-4; cdr3_aa: ANTTTGGFGNTIY
j_call: TRBJ1-5; v_call: TRBV19; cdr3_aa: ASSIRDFNQPQH
j_call: TRBJ1-1; v_call: TRBV25-1; cdr3_aa: ASGRGGPPTEAF
j_call: TRBJ2-7; v_call: TRBV7-2; cdr3_aa: ASSYSTVSSYEQY
j_call: TRBJ2-7; v_call: TRBV9; cdr3_aa: ASAKRASGKY
j_call: TRBJ2-7; v_call: TRBV7-9; cdr3_aa: ASDGPAGKNEQY
j_call: TRBJ1-4; v_call: TRBV19; cdr3_aa: ASRGTANEKLF
j_call: TRBJ2-7; v_call: TRBV7-2; cdr3_aa: ASSQSREYYEQY
j_call: TRBJ1-3; v_call: TRBV7-8; cdr3_aa: ASSLRTGGTSGNTIY
j_call: TRBJ1-2; v_call: TRBV12-3/TRBV12-4; cdr3_aa: ASSPGTGEGYGYT
j_call: TRBJ2-5; v_call: TRBV4-3; cdr3_aa: ASSQVGGMGQTQY
j_call: TRBJ2-2; v_call: TRBV10-3; cdr3_aa: AISERLRANTGELF
j_call: TRBJ2-7; v_call: TRBV10-3; cdr3_aa: ASSYSIGARVLYERY
j_call: TRBJ2-7; v_call: TRBV20-1; cdr3_aa: SARASRDSPYEQY
j_call: TRBJ1-1; v_call: TRBV29-1; cdr3_aa: SVGQGEGTEAF
j_call: TRBJ2-7; v_call: TRBV3-1; cdr3_aa: ASSQDGSSYEQY
j_call: TRBJ2-7; v_call: TRBV29-1; cdr3_aa: SVGLDSYEQY
j_call: TRBJ2-3; v_call: TRBV25-1; cdr3_aa: ASSRDSDTDTQY
j_call: TRBJ1-5; v_call: TRBV24-1; cdr3_aa: ATSDATARDPNQPQH
j_call: TRBJ1-4; v_call: TRBV5-4; cdr3_aa: ASSRQELNEKLF
j_call: TRBJ2-3; v_call: TRBV15; cdr3_aa: ATTGTSGTRPDTQY
j_call: TRBJ1-3; v_call: TRBV4-3; cdr3_aa: ASSQANTIY